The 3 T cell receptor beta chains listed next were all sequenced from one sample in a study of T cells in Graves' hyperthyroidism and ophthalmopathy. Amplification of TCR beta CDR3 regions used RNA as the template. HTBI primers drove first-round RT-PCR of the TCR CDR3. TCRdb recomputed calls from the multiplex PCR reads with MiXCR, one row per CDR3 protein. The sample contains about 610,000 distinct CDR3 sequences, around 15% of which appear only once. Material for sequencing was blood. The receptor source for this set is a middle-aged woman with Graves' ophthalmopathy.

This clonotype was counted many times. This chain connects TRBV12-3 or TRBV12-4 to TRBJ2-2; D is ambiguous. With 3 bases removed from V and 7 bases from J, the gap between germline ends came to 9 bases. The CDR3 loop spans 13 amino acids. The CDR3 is CASSFGLGGELFF. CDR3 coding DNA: TGTGCCAGCAGTTTTGGTCTTGGCGGGGAGCTGTTTTTT.

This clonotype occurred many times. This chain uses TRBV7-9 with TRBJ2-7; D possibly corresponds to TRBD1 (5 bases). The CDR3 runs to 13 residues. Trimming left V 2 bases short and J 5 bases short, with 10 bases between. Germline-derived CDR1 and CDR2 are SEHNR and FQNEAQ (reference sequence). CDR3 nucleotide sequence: TGTGCCAGCAGCTTATCAGGGAAAGACGAGCAGTACTTC. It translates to CASSLSGKDEQYF.

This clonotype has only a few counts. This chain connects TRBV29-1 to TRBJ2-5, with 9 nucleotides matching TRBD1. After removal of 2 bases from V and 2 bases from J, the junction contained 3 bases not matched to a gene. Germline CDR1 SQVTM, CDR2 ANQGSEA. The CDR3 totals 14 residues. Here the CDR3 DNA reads TGCAGCGTTGAAACAGGGGGCCTTCAAGAGACCCAGTACTTC. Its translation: CSVETGGLQETQYF.